The 5 T cell receptor beta chains in this list originate from one sample, sequenced in a study of radiotherapy plus CTLA-4 blockade in lung cancer. Profiling relied on immunoSEQ multiplex PCR, and the TCRdb table lists in-frame clones only, not all of them. Seen here are about 95,000 clones, around four fifths observed once, and the top ten hold roughly 0.85%. The specimen comprised peripheral blood, sampled from a patient treated with radiotherapy plus ipilimumab. The receptors were gathered from a human donor with non-small cell lung cancer who had stable disease on radiotherapy plus ipilimumab.

The V gene is TRBV18, the J gene TRBJ1-6; TRBD1 agrees at 7 bases. V dropped 5 bases and J dropped 8; count of bases not matched to a gene: 6. The CDR3 extends over 14 amino acids. The germline V gene encodes CDR1 KGHSH and CDR2 LQKENI. The CDR3 region is CASSSGTDYSPLHF. As DNA, the CDR3 is TGTGCCAGCTCATCCGGGACAGACTATTCACCCCTCCACTTT.

This chain joins TRBV2 and TRBJ1-5; the match to TRBD1 covers 9 bases. Germline V CDR1 and CDR2: SNHLY, FYNNEI. After removal of 8 bases from V and 6 bases from J, the junction contained 8 bases not matched to a gene. This CDR3 is built from 14 residues. DNA of the CDR3: TGTGCCAGCGATGTTACAGGGGGCGTTCAGCCCCAGCATTTT. It yields the protein CASDVTGGVQPQHF.

The rearrangement joins TRBV5-4 to TRBJ2-3, with 9 bases lining up with TRBD2. The V gene's germline CDR1 is SGHNT and CDR2 YYREEE (reference sequence). The V segment lost 7 bases and the J segment 6 bases; nucleotides outside the gene matches: 3. The CDR3 is made up of 12 amino acids. In DNA form, the CDR3 reads TGTGCCAGCTCCCTAGCGGGGGATACGCAGTATTTT. It specifies CASSLAGDTQYF.

This rearrangement joins TRBV15 to TRBJ1-1; 7 bases fit TRBD1. V shed 1 base, J shed 2 bases, and the junction held 16 bases outside the gene matches. The CDR3 is 19 amino acids. CDR1 LNHNV and CDR2 YYDKDF come from the germline V gene (reference sequence). The CDR3 bases are TGTGCCACCAGCAGAGTTCCAAAATTCTCCGGGACAGAAAACACTGAAGCTTTCTTT. It specifies CATSRVPKFSGTENTEAFF.

The J gene is TRBJ1-3, the V gene TRBV5-1; TRBD1 aligns across 7 bases. The germline V gene encodes CDR1 SGHRS and CDR2 YFSETQ. This CDR3 region has 17 residues. After removal of 3 bases from V and 0 bases from J, the junction contained 9 bases not matched to a gene. CDR3 amino acids: CASSSQGDSISGNTIYF. The CDR3 DNA reads as TGCGCCAGCAGCTCCCAGGGGGACAGTATCTCTGGAAACACCATATATTTT. The full variable domain, in which reference TRBV5-1 and TRBJ1-3 provide the parts outside the CDR3, is KAGVTQTPRYLIKTRGQQVTLSCSPISGHRSVSWYQQTPGQGLQFLFEYFSETQRNKGNFPGRFSGRQFSNSRSEMNVSTLELGDSALYLCASSSQGDSISGNTIYFGEGSWLTVV.